The 18 T cell receptor beta chains below were found in one sample sequenced in a study of blood T cell repertoires in COVID-19. Repertoires were generated with immunoSEQ multiplex PCR, while TCRdb's copy carries only in-frame clones and drops some. The repertoire has some 140,000 clones, 91% of them found once; the top ten carry about 0.55%. Sequencing was performed on peripheral blood. The origin of the receptors is a man aged 45-65 years with acute or convalescent COVID-19.

Written as DNA, the CDR3 is TGTGCCAGCACCCACAAAAACCCACACACAGATACGCAGTATTTT. Encoded protein: CASTHKNPHTDTQYF. The chain has TRBV6-5 and TRBJ2-3; no firm D call. There are 15 residues in the CDR3. Germline V gene data show CDR1 as MNHEY and CDR2 as SVGAGI. Trimming cost V 7 bases and J 2 bases, with 16 bases left between them.

The CDR3 coding sequence is TGTGCCTGGGACTATAACAGGGAAAAACTGTTTTTT. Amino acid sequence: CAWDYNREKLFF. V is TRBV30 and J is TRBJ1-4; maybe TRBD1 (5 bases). The germline V gene has CDR1 GTSNPN and CDR2 SVGIG (reference sequence). CDR3 length: 12 residues. With 5 bases removed from V and 8 bases from J, the gap between germline ends came to 12 bases.

The CDR3, as DNA: TGTGCCAGCAGCGTAGCGGCGGTCCAAGAGACCCAGTACTTC. Its translation: CASSVAAVQETQYF. The V call is TRBV9, the J call TRBJ2-5; D unclear. Deletions cut 0 bases from V and 1 base from J, with 7 bases between. Germline V gene data show CDR1 as SGDLS and CDR2 as YYNGEE. The CDR3 consists of 14 residues.

The chain recombines TRBV6-5 with TRBJ2-7, with 7 bases that match TRBD1. With V trimmed by 6 bases and J by 2 bases, 4 bases remained unmatched. The CDR3 sequence is 13 residues long. Germline-derived CDR1 and CDR2 are MNHEY and SVGAGI. The CDR3 DNA is TGTGCCAGCAGCCGGGACAGAACCTACGAGCAGTACTTC. Protein: CASSRDRTYEQYF.

The CDR3 DNA follows: TGTGCCAGCACCCAAGGCCCGGGAGGCTACAATGAGCAGTTCTTC. This codes for CASTQGPGGYNEQFF. V is TRBV7-8 and J is TRBJ2-1; 7 positions match TRBD2. This CDR3 region has 15 residues. From germline, CDR1 is SGHVS and CDR2 FQNEAQ. The trim removed 7 bases at V and 3 bases at J, leaving 9 bases unmatched.

The chain links TRBV7-6 to TRBJ2-7; 7 nucleotides agree with TRBD1. The CDR3 has 15 amino acids. Losses at the gene ends were 1 base for V and 2 bases for J; bases not matched to a gene: 5. Germline CDR1 reads SGHVS; CDR2 reads FNYEAQ. CDR3 residues: CASSLEDRRAYEQYF. The DNA of the CDR3 is TGTGCCAGCAGCTTAGAGGACAGGCGCGCCTACGAGCAGTACTTC.

The chain combines TRBV27 with TRBJ1-5, with D hard to call. The CDR3 is 13 amino acids. Looked up from germline, CDR1 is MNHEY and CDR2 is SMNVEV (reference sequence). Between the trimmed V and J ends, which lost 5 bases and 5 bases, there was a span of 10 bases. The CDR3 DNA sequence: TGTGCCAGCAGTCCGGGGTTGCATCAGCCCCAGCATTTT. Translating gives CASSPGLHQPQHF.

The chain combines TRBV7-2 with TRBJ2-3; weak D call: TRBD1 (6 bases). V lost 3 bases and J 2 bases, leaving 12 bases between the germline ends. Per the germline V gene, CDR1 is SGHTA and CDR2 is FQGNSA. CDR3 length: 15 amino acids. CDR3 coding DNA: TGTGCCAGCAGCTTGCAGGGACACTCCACAGATACGCAGTATTTT. Translation gives CASSLQGHSTDTQYF. The whole variable domain, remainder taken from reference TRBV7-2 and TRBJ2-3, is GAGVSQSPSNKVTEKGKDVELRCDPISGHTALYWYRQSLGQGLEFLIYFQGNSAPDKSGLPSDRFSAERTGGSVSTLTIQRTQQEDSAVYLCASSLQGHSTDTQYFGPGTRLTVL.

V usage is TRBV7-2 and J usage is TRBJ2-1, with D possibly matching TRBD2 (5 bases). Germline V CDR1 and CDR2: SGHTA, FQGNSA. The V gene lost 3 bases and the J gene lost 4 bases, with 13 bases spanning the gap. This CDR3 has 15 amino acids. CDR3 amino acids: CASSFSTGKYNEQFF. CDR3 nucleotides: TGTGCCAGCAGCTTCTCGACGGGGAAATACAATGAGCAGTTCTTC.

The chain employs TRBV18 and TRBJ1-1, with D tentatively TRBD1 (5 bases). The V end was cut by 2 bases, the J end by 4 bases, with 11 bases between. Germline CDR1 reads KGHSH; CDR2 reads LQKENI. The CDR3 sequence is 14 residues long. The CDR3 region has the DNA TGTGCCAGCTCACCAGGGGGAGGCTTCACTGAAGCTTTCTTT. Translation: CASSPGGGFTEAFF.

The chain uses TRBV23-1 and TRBJ2-7; the match to TRBD1 covers 9 bases. TRBV23-1 is classed as an ORF, of uncertain function. V dropped 4 bases and J dropped 2; count of bases not matched to a gene: 6. The CDR3 is made up of 15 amino acids. CDR3 amino acids: CASSLNRGLTYEQYF. The DNA of the CDR3 is TGCGCCAGCAGTCTCAACAGGGGGCTGACCTACGAGCAGTACTTC.

The chain couples TRBV19 to TRBJ1-1; D perhaps matches TRBD1 (5 bases). Trimming cost V 5 bases and J 9 bases, with 22 bases left between them. Germline V lookup: CDR1 LNHDA, CDR2 SQIVND (reference sequence). The CDR3 contains 15 residues. The CDR3, as DNA: TGTGCCAGTAGTCTAGGTCTCGCGGACACACTGAAAGCTTTCTTT. Translating it yields CASSLGLADTLKAFF.

The CDR3 region has the DNA TGTGCCACGGAGGGTTATGGCTACACCTTC. The encoded protein is CATEGYGYTF. This sequence joins TRBV19 and TRBJ1-2; no reliable D call. Germline V gene sequence: CDR1 LNHDA, CDR2 SQIVND (reference sequence). This CDR3 is built from 10 residues. Trimming stripped 10 bases from V and 5 bases from J, with 8 bases between.

The chain links TRBV7-3 to TRBJ1-3; D possibly corresponds to TRBD1 (5 bases). V lost 5 bases and J lost 0, with 11 bases in between. Germline V gene data show CDR1 as SGHTA and CDR2 as FQGTGA. CDR3 size: 15 residues. The CDR3 DNA follows: TGTGCCAGCAGCCCTGACGGACACTCTGGAAACACCATATATTTT. It translates to CASSPDGHSGNTIYF.

This clone has only one observation. The chain joins TRBV3-1 (or the pseudogene TRBV3-2) to TRBJ2-1; weak D call: TRBD1 (5 bases). V lost 1 base, J lost 6 bases, and 16 bases lay in between. The germline CDR1 and CDR2 sequences are LGHDT and YNNKEL (reference sequence). The CDR3 runs 16 residues. CDR3 coding DNA: TGTGCCAGCAGCCAAGTACGTCAGAGCACAGGCAATGAGCAGTTCTTC. It specifies CASSQVRQSTGNEQFF.

This sequence joins TRBV3-1 (or the pseudogene TRBV3-2) and TRBJ2-7, with 10 bases identical to TRBD2. With V trimmed by 3 bases and J by 3 bases, 8 bases remained unmatched. The CDR3 sequence is 16 residues long. Germline V gene sequence: CDR1 LGHDT, CDR2 YNNKEL (reference sequence). CDR3 coding DNA: TGTGCCAGCAGCCATGGTTTAGCGGGAGGATACTACGAGCAGTACTTC. Protein product: CASSHGLAGGYYEQYF.

V and J are TRBV12-3 or TRBV12-4 and TRBJ1-2; 7 bases are shared with TRBD1. V lost 5 bases, J lost 5 bases, and 5 bases stayed unmatched. This CDR3 contains 13 residues. The CDR3 spells CASSPGTAYGYTF. The DNA for the CDR3 is TGTGCCAGCAGTCCCGGGACAGCATATGGCTACACCTTC.

The CDR3 is CASSAGTNYGYTF. CDR3 DNA sequence: TGTGCCAGCAGCGCCGGGACAAACTATGGCTACACCTTC. The chain links TRBV7-8 to TRBJ1-2; maybe TRBD1 (6 bases). The CDR3 has 13 amino acids. Germline CDR1 is SGHVS and CDR2 is FQNEAQ. V lost 5 bases to trimming and J lost 2 bases, with 9 bases between them. Full variable domain (missing parts from reference TRBV7-8 and TRBJ1-2): GAGVSQSPRYKVAKRGQDVALRCDPISGHVSLFWYQQALGQGPEFLTYFQNEAQLDKSGLPSDRFFAERPEGSVSTLKIQRTQQEDSAVYLCASSAGTNYGYTFGSGTRLTVV.